This T cell receptor (beta chain) originates from a study of cytomegalovirus exposure and HLA in healthy donors. The PCR employed 60 Vbeta primers together with 13 Jbeta primers. Only in-frame clones appear in the TCRdb table, and some are missing; sequencing was by immunoSEQ multiplex PCR. This table holds 160,000 or so clones, roughly four fifths found once. This clone appeared a single time. The germline V gene has CDR1 SGHTS and CDR2 YDEGEE. This CDR3 is built from 16 residues. After removal of 3 bases from V and 4 bases from J, the junction contained 10 bases not matched to a gene. The chain recombines TRBV5-8 with TRBJ2-1; 7 positions match TRBD1. The receptor comes from a woman aged 35 to 49 in good health and CMV-seronegative. Sequencing was done on a sample of PBMCs. CDR3: CASSSWGQRSYNEQFF. CDR3 nucleotides: TGTGCCAGCAGCTCTTGGGGACAGAGAAGTTACAATGAGCAGTTCTTC. The full variable domain, in which reference TRBV5-8 and TRBJ2-1 provide the parts outside the CDR3, is EAGVTQSPTHLIKTRGQQATLRCSPISGHTSVYWYQQALGLGLQFLLWYDEGEERNRGNFPPRFSGRQFPNYSSELNVNALELEDSALYLCASSSWGQRSYNEQFFGPGTRLTVL.